This TCR beta chain was profiled in a study of blood T cell repertoires in COVID-19. V was clipped by 2 bases and J by 0 bases, with 8 bases between them. Looked up from germline, CDR1 is KGHSH and CDR2 is LQKENI. The CDR3 is 15 amino acids. Original processing methods: Reference gene primer amplification gave estimated nucleated cell counts. Here immunoSEQ multiplex PCR was the method, and the copy in TCRdb shows in-frame clones only, minus some. That table supplies the V and J calls and clone size; D and trimming were determined from the DNA. The sample lists roughly 81,000 clones; about four fifths were seen once.

The TCR was taken from a woman aged 70-85 years with acute or convalescent COVID-19. V gene TRBV18 combines with J gene TRBJ1-3; no clear D gene. Sequencing was performed on peripheral blood. Written as DNA, the CDR3 is TGTGCCAGCTCACCATACGTAGACTCTGGAAACACCATATATTTT. This gives the protein CASSPYVDSGNTIYF.